This T cell receptor beta chain was obtained from a study of beta chain features in type 1 diabetes. The isolated RNA, all of it, was reverse transcribed, so expressed TCRB transcripts were what got sequenced. Sequenced naive, central memory and regulatory T cell samples produced an average of roughly 3.9 million reads. Some clones are missing from TCRdb's copy, which holds only in-frame ones; the method was immunoSEQ multiplex PCR. This table holds about 240,000 clones, 25% to 30% found once. CDR3 length equals 13 residues. CDR1 GTSNPN and CDR2 SVGIG come from the germline V gene (reference sequence). Sampling consisted of one heparinised blood draw per donor, averaging around 110 mL. This clone was found a few times.

The sequencing input was central memory CD4+ T cells from blood. This rearrangement joins TRBV30 to TRBJ2-2; D uncertain. This clonotype was obtained from a young man in good health. The CDR3 bases are TGTGCGTTAGGATCTCGGAACACCGGGGAGCTGTTTTTT. The encoded protein is CALGSRNTGELFF.